This T cell receptor beta chain emerged from a study of OX40 agonist ivuxolimab in advanced cancers. Trimming at V came to 7 bases and at J to 5 bases, leaving 9 bases not matched to a gene. The CDR3 spans 14 residues. Per the germline V gene, CDR1 is MDHEN and CDR2 is SYDVKM. Only in-frame clones appear in the TCRdb table, and some are missing; sequencing was by immunoSEQ multiplex PCR. Here the sample spans approximately 76,000 clones, around nine tenths being singletons. The sample consisted of CD4+ or CD8+ T cells sorted from blood, taken in a trial of the OX40 agonist ivuxolimab. J is TRBJ2-7 and V is TRBV28, with TRBD1 identical over 9 bases. The receptor comes from an adult with an advanced solid tumor such as melanoma, head and neck, liver or kidney cancer. The CDR3 DNA reads as TGTGCCAGCAAAATACAGGGGGCTCCCAACGAGCAGTACTTC. It encodes CASKIQGAPNEQYF.